One sample yielded the 17 T cell receptor beta chains listed below, sequenced in a study of human T cells and chemical hapten exposure. Noted time point: healthy volunteer bleed at 2 weeks. The authors extracted total RNA from unfractionated whole blood. TCRdb fed the RACE reads into MiXCR, producing one record per CDR3 protein. Among about 46,000 distinct CDR3 sequences listed, 3.5% to 4.5% were seen once. The sequenced material came from whole blood. These receptors all stem from a female donor in good health. Some clones in this sample may be carry-over from other donors' samples.

V usage is TRBV19 and J usage is TRBJ1-1; 8 bases fit TRBD1. V lost 5 bases, J lost 4 bases, and 9 bases stayed unmatched. Germline V lookup: CDR1 LNHDA, CDR2 SQIVND (reference sequence). This CDR3 has 15 amino acids. The chain's CDR3 is CASSDPQQGGTEAFF. CDR3 DNA: TGTGCCAGTAGTGATCCTCAACAGGGGGGCACTGAAGCTTTCTTT.

The sample holds many counts of this clonotype. The genes are TRBV12-3 or TRBV12-4 and TRBJ1-1; TRBD1 is a possible D gene (5 bases). The CDR3 contains 13 residues. V was shortened by 6 bases and J by 1 base, with 9 bases between the two germline ends. Written as DNA, the CDR3 is TGTGCCAGCAGCCTAGGGGAGAACACTGAAGCTTTCTTT. It is translated as CASSLGENTEAFF.

This clonotype was recorded at least ten times. The chain couples TRBV21-1 to TRBJ1-1; no DNA check was done on the table's D call, TRBD1. TRBV21-1 is an annotated pseudogene. The CDR3 length is 14 residues. The CDR3 here is CASGQTGETTEAFF. In nucleotides, the CDR3 is TGTGCCAGCGGACAGACAGGGGAGACCACTGAAGCTTTCTTT.

The CDR3 nucleotides read TGTGCCAGCTCCCTGCTTTTGAGGGAAAATGAAGCTTTCTTT. Translating gives CASSLLLRENEAFF. V gene TRBV18 combines with J gene TRBJ1-1; no clear D gene. The CDR3 runs to 14 residues. The V and J ends lost 6 bases and 7 bases respectively, with 18 bases between them. The germline CDR1 and CDR2 sequences are KGHSH and LQKENI.

This clonotype was seen many times. The V gene is TRBV4-3, the J gene TRBJ1-6; D gene uncertain. The CDR3 runs to 15 residues. Germline loops: CDR1 LGHNA, CDR2 YSLEER. Trimming left V 4 bases short and J 7 bases short, with 14 bases between. CDR3 coding DNA: TGCGCCAGCAGCCTAAACCTGGAGAGGAATTCACCCCTCCACTTT. This gives the protein CASSLNLERNSPLHF.

Many counts were recorded for this clonotype. The chain uses TRBV3-1 and TRBJ2-1, with D perhaps TRBD2 (6 bases). Trimming took 1 base from V and 3 from J, leaving 7 bases between them. The CDR3 sequence is 14 residues long. Germline V gene data show CDR1 as LGHDT and CDR2 as YNNKEL (reference sequence). The CDR3, as DNA: TGTGCCAGCAGCCAAGGACTAGACTACAATGAGCAGTTCTTC. The encoded protein is CASSQGLDYNEQFF.

This clonotype was observed many times. The chain combines TRBV10-3 with TRBJ1-3; a possible D gene is TRBD1 (5 bases). Trimming left V 10 bases short and J 2 bases short, with 12 bases between. The germline V gene has CDR1 ENHRY and CDR2 SYGVKD. CDR3 length equals 13 residues. In nucleotides, the CDR3 is TGTGCCACCACACAGGCCACTGGAAACACCATATATTTT. Amino acids: CATTQATGNTIYF.

This clonotype was observed many times. The chain links TRBV6-6 to TRBJ1-5; 7 bases line up with TRBD1. Looked up from germline, CDR1 is MNHNY and CDR2 is SVGAGI (reference sequence). This CDR3 is built from 14 residues. V shed 5 bases and J 6 bases; nucleotides not matched to a gene: 7. The CDR3 nucleotides read TGTGCCAGCAGTACGACAGGGCCCATTCAGCCCCAGCATTTT. Translation: CASSTTGPIQPQHF.

There are many counts of this clonotype. The V call is TRBV13, the J call TRBJ1-2, with 8 positions matching TRBD1. The CDR3 has 14 residues. CDR1 and CDR2 (germline): PRHDT, FYEKMQ (reference sequence). Trimming at V came to 5 bases and at J to 4 bases, leaving 6 bases not matched to a gene. CDR3 region: CASSTDREGYGYTF. Here the CDR3 DNA reads TGTGCCAGCAGCACGGACAGGGAAGGCTATGGCTACACCTTC.

This clonotype was observed many times. The chain carries TRBV12-3 or TRBV12-4 and TRBJ1-1; 7 bases are shared with TRBD1. This CDR3 is 11 amino acids long. V was clipped by 9 bases and J by 9 bases; unmatched bases: 7. CDR3 bases: TGTGCCAGTAGGACAGGCGTACAAGCTTTCTTT. Its protein product is CASRTGVQAFF.

This clonotype has at least ten counts. A junction boundary mismatches the germline segment, possibly from a read error. The chain joins TRBV20-1 to TRBJ1-3; possibly TRBD1 for D (5 bases). CDR3 size: 14 residues. Germline V gene data show CDR1 as DFQATT and CDR2 as SNEGSKA (reference sequence). CDR3 in amino acids: CSARGAGLGNTIYF. CDR3 sequence (DNA): TGCAGTGCCAGAGGGGCAGGACTCGGAAACACCATATATTTT.

This clonotype was observed many times. The chain has TRBV29-1 and TRBJ2-3; no reliable D call. This CDR3 is built from 13 residues. Trimming shortened V by 4 bases and J by 3 bases, and 11 bases separated the two germline ends. Per germline, CDR1 SQVTM and CDR2 ANQGSEA. CDR3 in DNA: TGCAGCGTTGCGCAAAAAGGGACAGATACGCAGTATTTT. This codes for CSVAQKGTDTQYF.

This clonotype was seen ten or more times. The chain recombines TRBV6-5 with TRBJ2-2; 7 nucleotides match TRBD1. CDR1 is MNHEY and CDR2 is SVGAGI in the germline V gene. V lost 6 bases, J lost 0 bases, and 10 bases stayed unmatched. The CDR3 runs to 17 residues. CDR3 residues: CASSRTGPNPNTGELFF. The DNA for the CDR3 is TGTGCCAGCAGCAGGACAGGACCGAATCCGAACACCGGGGAGCTGTTTTTT.

This clonotype was found many times. CDR3 DNA sequence: TGTGCCAGCAGTCCGGGGACTTCCTCGACTCGCACAGATACGCAGTATTTT. Protein sequence: CASSPGTSSTRTDTQYF. V usage is TRBV4-2 and J usage is TRBJ2-3; maybe TRBD2 (6 bases). This CDR3 region has 17 residues. CDR1 is LGHNA, CDR2 YNFKEQ, per germline. V was trimmed by 6 bases and J by 1 base, leaving 20 bases between them.

This clonotype was seen ten or more times. This chain links TRBV6-5 with TRBJ1-2; D unclear. The CDR3 consists of 12 residues. Germline CDR1 and CDR2: MNHEY and SVGAGI. V was trimmed by 2 bases and J by 7 bases, leaving 8 bases between them. This chain's CDR3 is CASSYMGLGYTF. In nucleotides, the CDR3 is TGTGCCAGCAGTTACATGGGCCTTGGCTACACCTTC.

This clonotype came up many times. V usage is TRBV28 and J usage is TRBJ2-5; 7 bases match TRBD1. Trimming removed 8 bases from V and 7 bases from J; junction bases left unmatched: 13. The CDR3 spans 14 residues. Germline CDR1 reads MDHEN; CDR2 reads SYDVKM. CDR3 sequence reads: CASYSGGIGVTQYF. For the CDR3, the DNA is TGTGCCAGCTATTCAGGGGGTATCGGGGTGACCCAGTACTTC.

Only a few counts were recorded for this clonotype. The chain combines TRBV12-3 or TRBV12-4 with TRBJ1-4, with D tentatively TRBD1 (5 bases). V lost 3 bases, J lost 7 bases, and 18 bases lay in between. The CDR3 extends over 16 amino acids. CDR3: CASSFSIQGLIEKLFF. The CDR3 DNA is TGTGCCAGCAGTTTTTCTATTCAGGGCTTGATTGAAAAACTGTTTTTT.